These 22 T cell receptor beta chains were sequenced from one sample in a study of shared clonotypes between healthy human individuals. Only in-frame clones appear in the TCRdb table, and some are missing; sequencing was by immunoSEQ multiplex PCR. The sample has roughly 500,000 clones; approximately 84% are singletons. The sample was PBMCs. The receptors stem from a woman between 35 and 50 years old in good health. Some clones in this sample may be carry-over from other donors' samples.

The chain has TRBV5-1 and TRBJ2-7, with 9 nucleotides matching TRBD2. From germline, CDR1 is SGHRS and CDR2 YFSETQ. This CDR3 is built from 15 residues. V lost 0 bases, J lost 0 bases, and 1 base stayed unmatched. CDR3 loop: CASSLALAGSYEQYF. The CDR3 region has the DNA TGCGCCAGCAGCTTGGCACTAGCGGGCTCCTACGAGCAGTACTTC.

In its sample, this clone was seen a few times. The gene calls are TRBV6-1 and TRBJ2-3, with D maybe TRBD2 (5 bases). V dropped 4 bases and J dropped 0 bases, with 14 bases sitting between them. The CDR3 has 16 residues. CDR1 MNHNS and CDR2 SASEGT come from the germline V gene. The DNA for the CDR3 is TGTGCCAGCAGTGTAACCCGACCGGGGAGCACAGATACGCAGTATTTT. Amino acid sequence: CASSVTRPGSTDTQYF.

This clone was picked up a small number of times. The V gene is TRBV5-1, the J gene TRBJ2-3, with 8 positions matching TRBD2. This CDR3 spans 15 amino acids. The germline V gene encodes CDR1 SGHRS and CDR2 YFSETQ. Trimming cost V 4 bases and J 0 bases; bases outside gene matches: 4. The DNA of the CDR3 is TGCGCCAGCAGCCGGACTAGCCAAAGCACAGATACGCAGTATTTT. It specifies CASSRTSQSTDTQYF.

The chain has TRBV28 and TRBJ2-2, with D unresolved. Trimming left V 2 bases short and J 2 bases short, with 6 bases between. The CDR3 loop spans 14 amino acids. Germline V lookup: CDR1 MDHEN, CDR2 SYDVKM. CDR3 sequence reads: CASSLPPNTGELFF. CDR3 sequence (DNA): TGTGCCAGCAGTTTACCCCCAAACACCGGGGAGCTGTTTTTT.

This clone was picked up many times. The chain employs TRBV27 and TRBJ1-4; 11 positions match TRBD1. CDR3 length equals 16 residues. Trimming took 8 bases from V and 3 from J; bases not matched to a gene: 8. CDR1 is MNHEY, CDR2 SMNVEV, per germline (reference sequence). For the CDR3, the DNA is TGTGCCAGCCGGGACAGGGGGACGGGGGCTAATGAAAAACTGTTTTTT. Protein product: CASRDRGTGANEKLFF.

The chain combines TRBV5-4 with TRBJ1-1, with 8 bases fitting TRBD1. After removal of 0 bases from V and 1 base from J, the junction contained 5 bases not matched to a gene. The CDR3 runs 16 residues. Germline CDR1 reads SGHNT; CDR2 reads YYREEE (reference sequence). The CDR3 bases are TGTGCCAGCAGCTTGGACCCAGGGGGCACGAACACTGAAGCTTTCTTT. This translates into CASSLDPGGTNTEAFF.

This clone was seen a handful of times. The V call is TRBV5-6, the J call TRBJ2-7; 11 bases are a match to TRBD2. Looked up from germline, CDR1 is SGHDT and CDR2 is YYEEEE. The CDR3 consists of 15 residues. Trimming took 5 bases from V and 4 from J; bases not matched to a gene: 8. CDR3 sequence reads: CASRYLAGGPYEQYF. DNA of the CDR3: TGTGCCAGCAGATATTTAGCGGGAGGGCCTTACGAGCAGTACTTC.

On this clone: It differs at one base from a far larger clone, so likely a read error. Other DNA sequences in this specimen translate into the identical CDR3. The chain links TRBV28 to TRBJ1-2; possible D gene TRBD1, 6 bases. The CDR3 is 14 residues long. From germline, CDR1 is MDHEN and CDR2 SYDVKM. V was clipped by 6 bases and J by 4 bases, with 15 bases between them. CDR3: CASRLQGAPYGYTF. CDR3 DNA sequence: TGTGCCAGCAGGTTACAGGGTGCGCCCTATGGCTACACCTTC.

This chain links TRBV28 with TRBJ2-7; D may be TRBD2 (7 bases). Trimming shortened V by 5 bases and J by 0 bases, and 23 bases separated the two germline ends. The CDR3 runs to 18 residues. Germline V gene data show CDR1 as MDHEN and CDR2 as SYDVKM. CDR3 residues: CASSLRGIGEGRSYEQYF. CDR3 DNA: TGTGCCAGCAGTCTCAGGGGTATAGGGGAGGGCCGCTCCTACGAGCAGTACTTC.

Remarks on this clone: One base separates it from a far larger clone, so it is likely a read error. The V and J genes are TRBV11-3 and TRBJ2-5; 7 nucleotides match TRBD2. V lost 9 bases, J lost 3 bases, and 4 bases stayed unmatched. This CDR3 region has 12 residues. Per the germline V gene, CDR1 is SGHNT and CDR2 is YENEEA. The CDR3 loop reads CASGAGEETQYF. As DNA, the CDR3 is TGTGCCAGTGGCGCGGGAGAAGAGACCCAGTACTTC.

The V call is TRBV30, the J call TRBJ1-1; maybe TRBD1 (5 bases). The CDR3 runs 12 residues. Germline CDR1 is GTSNPN and CDR2 is SVGIG (reference sequence). The V and J ends lost 5 bases and 4 bases respectively, with 11 bases between them. CDR3 in amino acids: CAWEGLATEAFF. The CDR3 bases are TGTGCCTGGGAGGGGTTAGCCACTGAAGCTTTCTTT.

This clone was counted a single time. The J gene is TRBJ1-2, the V gene TRBV7-2; perhaps TRBD1 as D (6 bases). Germline CDR1 reads SGHTA; CDR2 reads FQGNSA. The CDR3 runs 13 residues. V was pared by 0 bases and J by 8 bases, with 10 bases between. CDR3 region: CASSLASGEGYTF. CDR3 in DNA: TGTGCCAGCAGCTTAGCCTCAGGGGAGGGCTACACCTTC.

About this clone itself: In the same sample, other DNA sequences code for this CDR3. This chain links TRBV5-1 with TRBJ1-5; 8 bases are shared with TRBD1. The CDR3 has 14 amino acids. The V and J ends lost 4 bases and 7 bases, in that order; junction bases with no gene match: 7. Per germline, CDR1 SGHRS and CDR2 YFSETQ. DNA of the CDR3: TGCGCCAGCAGCCTCGGACAGGGAACCCAGCCCCAGCATTTT. Translated: CASSLGQGTQPQHF.

The chain joins TRBV30 to TRBJ1-2; 8 bases are a match to TRBD1. V gave up 4 bases and J gave up 3 bases; unmatched junction bases: 7. The CDR3 extends over 14 amino acids. CDR1 is GTSNPN and CDR2 is SVGIG in the germline V gene (reference sequence). The CDR3 DNA reads TGTGCCTGGATACCGGACAGGGCCTACTATGGCTACACCTTC. Its protein product is CAWIPDRAYYGYTF.

The chain has TRBV11-2 and TRBJ2-3; D gene unclear. The CDR3 is 15 residues long. V lost 2 bases and J 0 bases, leaving 9 bases between the germline ends. Germline-derived CDR1 and CDR2 are SGHAT and FQNNGV. The CDR3 loop is CASSLFPRSTDTQYF. Written as DNA, the CDR3 is TGTGCCAGCAGCTTATTTCCCCGGAGCACAGATACGCAGTATTTT.

This clone occurred once. The chain recombines TRBV5-6 with TRBJ2-1, with D tentatively TRBD2 (6 bases). CDR3 size: 15 residues. From germline, CDR1 is SGHDT and CDR2 YYEEEE. V gave up 0 bases and J gave up 8 bases, with 15 bases separating them. The CDR3 loop reads CASSLGAGGSDEQFF. The CDR3 region has the DNA TGTGCCAGCAGCTTGGGAGCGGGTGGGTCGGATGAGCAGTTCTTC.

V is TRBV6-1 and J is TRBJ1-5; the D is unclear. The CDR3 consists of 14 residues. The V gene lost 5 bases and the J gene lost 4 bases, with 12 bases spanning the gap. Germline V gene data show CDR1 as MNHNS and CDR2 as SASEGT. The CDR3 spells CASSRETGNQPQHF. The CDR3, as DNA: TGTGCCAGCAGTAGGGAAACGGGGAATCAGCCCCAGCATTTT.

The chain employs TRBV6-1 and TRBJ2-3, with D perhaps TRBD2 (5 bases). Trimming shortened V by 5 bases and J by 1 base, and 13 bases separated the two germline ends. The CDR3 has 15 amino acids. The V gene's germline CDR1 is MNHNS and CDR2 SASEGT. CDR3 amino acids: CASSQAAAGTDTQYF. The CDR3 coding sequence is TGTGCCAGCAGTCAGGCGGCAGCGGGCACAGATACGCAGTATTTT.

V usage is TRBV28 and J usage is TRBJ1-1; D perhaps matches TRBD1 (5 bases). CDR1 MDHEN and CDR2 SYDVKM come from the germline V gene. V gave up 2 bases and J gave up 0 bases, with 19 bases separating them. The CDR3 extends over 18 amino acids. Here the CDR3 DNA reads TGTGCCAGCAGTTTAGCGGGCAGGGCGGCTCTCATGAACACTGAAGCTTTCTTT. Translation gives CASSLAGRAALMNTEAFF.

This chain links TRBV11-1 with TRBJ2-1; TRBD2 matches at 7 bases. The ends lost 10 bases at V and 0 bases at J; junction bases unmatched: 6. This CDR3 spans 14 amino acids. Germline V CDR1 and CDR2: SGHAT, FQDESV (reference sequence). CDR3 in amino acids: CAISGGSSYNEQFF. Here the CDR3 DNA reads TGTGCCATATCCGGCGGGAGCTCCTACAATGAGCAGTTCTTC.

This clone was detected once. A read error is likely here: a far larger clone is one base away. The rearrangement joins TRBV29-1 to TRBJ1-3; TRBD1 aligns across 9 bases. CDR1 is SQVTM, CDR2 ANQGSEA, per germline. The CDR3 runs to 14 residues. The trim removed 7 bases at V and 3 bases at J, leaving 7 bases unmatched. The CDR3 DNA sequence: TGCAGCGACTCAACAGGGGGCAGTGGAAACACCATATATTTT. Its translation is CSDSTGGSGNTIYF.

The V and J genes are TRBV6-4 and TRBJ2-5; perhaps D is TRBD1 or TRBD2 (6 bases each). Trimming took off 6 bases at V and 6 bases at J, with 17 bases between the two ends. Germline assignment: CDR1 MRHNA and CDR2 SNTAGT. The CDR3 runs to 14 residues. The CDR3 DNA is TGTGCCAGCAGCCCCACCGGGGGCGTGCAGACCCAGTACTTC. Its protein is CASSPTGGVQTQYF.